These 26 T cell receptor beta chains share one sample of origin, sequenced in a study of patients and donors after allogeneic stem cell transplantation. In TCRdb, the RT-PCR reads were re-called with MiXCR into one record per CDR3 protein. Of around 150,000 distinct CDR3 sequences in the sample, about 30% are singletons; the top ten hold roughly 3.2%. The sequenced material came from blood, either unsorted or a sorted T cell fraction (not recorded which). The origin of the receptors is a human donor who was either an allogeneic HSCT recipient or a stem cell or donor lymphocyte infusion donor (not recorded which). It is not recorded whose cells these are; they may come from a transplant donor.

The chain has TRBV28 and TRBJ1-4, with D uncertain. Germline CDR1 reads MDHEN; CDR2 reads SYDVKM. The length of the CDR3 is 13 residues. V lost 5 bases and J lost 5, with 9 bases in between. DNA of the CDR3: TGTGCCAGCAGTCCCGGGGAGAATGAAAAACTGTTTTTT. Translation: CASSPGENEKLFF.

This clonotype was counted at least ten times. The chain has TRBV5-6 and TRBJ1-2, with D unclear. This CDR3 has 13 residues. Germline CDR1 and CDR2: SGHDT and YYEEEE. V lost 4 bases, J lost 0 bases, and 7 bases lay in between. For the CDR3, the DNA is TGTGCCAGCAGCCGGGGATCTAACTATGGCTACACCTTC. Amino acids: CASSRGSNYGYTF. Complete variable domain (other parts from reference TRBV5-6 and TRBJ1-2): DAGVTQSPTHLIKTRGQQVTLRCSPKSGHDTVSWYQQALGQGPQFIFQYYEEEERQRGNFPDRFSGHQFPNYSSELNVNALLLGDSALYLCASSRGSNYGYTFGSGTRLTVV.

This clonotype was observed at least ten times. CDR3 bases: TGTGCCAGCAGTTACACGACAGGCCCAAATGAAAAACTGTTTTTT. Protein product: CASSYTTGPNEKLFF. The V and J genes are TRBV6-5 and TRBJ1-4; D possibly corresponds to TRBD1 (6 bases). The CDR3 consists of 15 residues. With 2 bases removed from V and 5 bases from J, the gap between germline ends came to 12 bases. In germline, CDR1 is MNHEY, CDR2 SVGAGI.

This clonotype was detected a few times. The gene calls are TRBV12-3 or TRBV12-4 and TRBJ1-5; no reliable D call. V was shortened by 7 bases and J by 3 bases, with 13 bases between the two germline ends. The CDR3 is 14 amino acids. The CDR3 reads CASTHATDNQPQHF. In DNA, the CDR3 is TGTGCCAGCACCCACGCTACAGACAATCAGCCCCAGCATTTT.

This clonotype has only a few counts. This sequence joins TRBV12-3 or TRBV12-4 and TRBJ1-1; TRBD1 might be the D (5 bases). The V end lost 1 base, the J end lost 10 bases, and 13 bases lay between the germline ends. The CDR3 runs 13 residues. The CDR3 coding sequence is TGTGCCAGCAGTTTAGAGGGGCGCCTGAGAGCTTTCTTT. Its protein is CASSLEGRLRAFF.

The V and J genes are TRBV7-6 and TRBJ1-1, with 7 nucleotides matching TRBD1. Looked up from germline, CDR1 is SGHVS and CDR2 is FNYEAQ. With V trimmed by 5 bases and J by 5 bases, 8 bases remained unmatched. This CDR3 comprises 14 residues. Here the CDR3 reads CASSATGVHTEAFF. For the CDR3, the DNA is TGTGCCAGCAGCGCAACAGGGGTTCATACTGAAGCTTTCTTT. The full variable domain, with the rest looked up from reference TRBV7-6 and TRBJ1-1, is GAGVSQSPRYKVTKRGQDVALRCDPISGHVSLYWYRQALGQGPEFLTYFNYEAQQDKSGLPNDRFSAERPEGSISTLTIQRTEQRDSAMYRCASSATGVHTEAFFGQGTRLTVV.

The chain uses TRBV20-1 and TRBJ2-7; 8 bases line up with TRBD2. Per germline, CDR1 DFQATT and CDR2 SNEGSKA (reference sequence). V lost 3 bases to trimming and J lost 1 base; unmatched junction nucleotides: 5. CDR3 length equals 14 residues. In DNA form, the CDR3 reads TGCAGTGCTAGGGGCCCGGGAGGGTCCTACGAGCAGTACTTC. The encoded protein is CSARGPGGSYEQYF.

The chain joins TRBV6-6 to TRBJ1-4; maybe TRBD1 (6 bases). The V end was cut by 2 bases, the J end by 7 bases, with 14 bases between. This CDR3 is built from 15 residues. Germline V gene sequence: CDR1 MNHNY, CDR2 SVGAGI (reference sequence). For the CDR3, the DNA is TGTGCCAGCAGTTACGTACAGGGTCGAGGTGAAAAACTGTTTTTT. Translated: CASSYVQGRGEKLFF.

This clonotype was seen a few times. The genes are TRBV24-1 and TRBJ1-5; weak D call: TRBD1 (6 bases). Trimming removed 4 bases at V and 1 base at J, with 10 bases between. The CDR3 totals 15 residues. Germline CDR1 reads KGHDR; CDR2 reads SFDVKD. The CDR3 loop reads CATSEGTRSNQPQHF. The CDR3 DNA is TGTGCCACCAGTGAGGGGACAAGGAGCAATCAGCCCCAGCATTTT.

V and J are TRBV7-9 and TRBJ2-7; a possible D gene is TRBD2 (5 bases). V lost 5 bases and J lost 7, with 15 bases in between. Per germline, CDR1 SEHNR and CDR2 FQNEAQ (reference sequence). The length of the CDR3 is 13 residues. In DNA form, the CDR3 reads TGTGCCAGCAGCCCTTGGCCCACGGGAGAGCAGTACTTC. Translation gives CASSPWPTGEQYF.

The V and J genes are TRBV9 and TRBJ2-3, with TRBD1 as a possible D gene (6 bases). CDR1 is SGDLS and CDR2 is YYNGEE in the germline V gene. The CDR3 runs to 17 residues. V was shortened by 3 bases and J by 1 base, with 18 bases between the two germline ends. CDR3 coding DNA: TGTGCCAGCAGCGCGGACAGTAGGAGACTCCGCACAGATACGCAGTATTTT. As protein: CASSADSRRLRTDTQYF.

DNA of the CDR3: TGCGCCAGCAGTCGACACCCGACAGGGAATAATTCACCCCTCCACTTT. Translation gives CASSRHPTGNNSPLHF. This sequence joins TRBV4-1 and TRBJ1-6; 7 nucleotides agree with TRBD1. The CDR3 totals 16 residues. V lost 6 bases, J lost 5 bases, and 10 bases stayed unmatched. The germline V gene encodes CDR1 MGHRA and CDR2 YSYEKL.

This clonotype came up a few times. V and J are TRBV21-1 and TRBJ1-5; TRBD1 was called by the table and not checked on the DNA. TRBV21-1 is listed as a pseudogene. This CDR3 is 12 amino acids long. CDR3 amino acids: CAKTGRNQPQHF. Here the CDR3 DNA reads TGTGCCAAGACAGGGCGCAATCAGCCCCAGCATTTT.

The chain carries TRBV7-8 and TRBJ2-2, with D unclear. V gave up 5 bases and J gave up 9 bases, with 7 bases separating them. Germline assignment: CDR1 SGHVS and CDR2 FQNEAQ. The CDR3 runs to 11 residues. CDR3 protein: CASSPSRELFF. The CDR3 region has the DNA TGTGCCAGCAGCCCTAGTAGGGAGCTGTTTTTT. Complete variable domain (other parts from reference TRBV7-8 and TRBJ2-2): GAGVSQSPRYKVAKRGQDVALRCDPISGHVSLFWYQQALGQGPEFLTYFQNEAQLDKSGLPSDRFFAERPEGSVSTLKIQRTQQEDSAVYLCASSPSRELFFGEGSRLTVL.

The V call is TRBV25-1, the J call TRBJ2-7; D is ambiguous. With 2 bases removed from V and 6 bases from J, the gap between germline ends came to 11 bases. This CDR3 region has 13 residues. CDR1 and CDR2 (germline): MGHDK, SYGVNS. CDR3 sequence (DNA): TGTGCCAGCAGTGAACCTCCTCGACTCGAGCAGTACTTC. Amino acids: CASSEPPRLEQYF.

For the CDR3, the DNA is TGTGCCAGCAGTTACTATCAGGGACCCTACGAGCAGTACTTC. Translated: CASSYYQGPYEQYF. The chain couples TRBV6-6 to TRBJ2-7, with D perhaps TRBD1 or TRBD2 (5 bases each). This CDR3 comprises 14 residues. Germline V gene data show CDR1 as MNHNY and CDR2 as SVGAGI (reference sequence). Deletions cut 1 base from V and 2 bases from J, with 9 bases between.

The chain carries TRBV2 and TRBJ2-1; 7 bases fit TRBD2. V lost 4 bases to trimming and J lost 1 base; unmatched junction nucleotides: 4. CDR3 length equals 15 residues. Germline V CDR1 and CDR2: SNHLY, FYNNEI. The CDR3 nucleotides read TGTGCCAGCAGTGTAGCGGGTGGTTCCTACAATGAGCAGTTCTTC. Translating it yields CASSVAGGSYNEQFF.

This clonotype was seen only a few times. The CDR3 reads CASSRTGPNEQFF. The CDR3 region has the DNA TGTGCCAGCAGCCGGACAGGACCGAATGAGCAGTTCTTC. The chain recombines TRBV7-9 with TRBJ2-1; 7 bases align to TRBD1. CDR1 is SEHNR and CDR2 is FQNEAQ in the germline V gene (reference sequence). CDR3 length: 13 residues. V lost 5 bases and J lost 7; bases outside the gene matches: 5. Together with reference TRBV7-9 and TRBJ2-1, the CDR3 gives the full variable domain: DTGVSQNPRHKITKRGQNVTFRCDPISEHNRLYWYRQTLGQGPEFLTYFQNEAQLEKSRLLSDRFSAERPKGSFSTLEIQRTEQGDSAMYLCASSRTGPNEQFFGPGTRLTVL.

This clonotype was observed a few times. This rearrangement joins TRBV10-1 to TRBJ2-1, with TRBD2 matching 12 bases. The CDR3 has 14 amino acids. The germline V gene has CDR1 WNHNN and CDR2 SYGVQD (reference sequence). The ends lost 4 bases at V and 7 bases at J; junction bases unmatched: 2. Written as DNA, the CDR3 is TGCGCCAGCAGTGTTCTAGCGGGAGGGAATGAGCAGTTCTTC. Amino acids: CASSVLAGGNEQFF.

This clonotype was recorded at least ten times. V and J are TRBV29-1 and TRBJ1-2, with no clear D. The V and J ends lost 7 bases and 5 bases respectively, with 14 bases between them. The CDR3 spans 12 residues. Germline V gene sequence: CDR1 SQVTM, CDR2 ANQGSEA. Here the CDR3 reads CSGTVSGYGYTF. DNA of the CDR3: TGCAGCGGAACCGTCAGTGGGTATGGCTACACCTTC.

This clonotype was counted many times. The rearrangement links TRBV4-3 to TRBJ1-5, with TRBD1 identical over 7 bases. V was pared by 5 bases and J by 1 base, with 5 bases of the junction left unmatched. The CDR3 spans 15 residues. Germline CDR1 and CDR2: LGHNA and YSLEER. CDR3 protein: CASSYYRGSNQPQHF. In DNA, the CDR3 is TGCGCCAGCAGCTATTACAGGGGAAGCAATCAGCCCCAGCATTTT.

There are a few counts of this clonotype. V usage is TRBV6-6 and J usage is TRBJ2-3; D not certain. Germline loops: CDR1 MNHNY, CDR2 SVGAGI (reference sequence). The CDR3 extends over 15 amino acids. Trimming took off 2 bases at V and 0 bases at J, with 9 bases between the two ends. The chain's CDR3 is CASSYPQPSTDTQYF. The CDR3 DNA sequence: TGTGCCAGCAGTTACCCCCAGCCTAGCACAGATACGCAGTATTTT.

The rearrangement uses TRBV7-9 and TRBJ2-7; TRBD2 matches at 12 bases. CDR3 length: 15 residues. Germline V gives CDR1 SEHNR, CDR2 FQNEAQ (reference sequence). Trimming removed 5 bases from V and 5 bases from J; junction bases left unmatched: 7. The DNA of the CDR3 is TGTGCCAGCAGCAACCCCGGGACTAGCGGGCACGAGCAGTACTTC. Protein product: CASSNPGTSGHEQYF.

This clonotype was counted only a few times. The chain is built from TRBV12-3 or TRBV12-4 and TRBJ1-1; 7 bases are a match to TRBD1. This CDR3 spans 14 amino acids. Germline trimming cut 8 bases from V and 2 bases from J; bases unmatched to any gene: 8. The CDR3: CASSRTGFNTEAFF. The DNA for the CDR3 is TGTGCCAGCTCCCGGACAGGATTCAACACTGAAGCTTTCTTT.

V is TRBV11-3 and J is TRBJ2-2; the match to TRBD2 covers 12 bases. Germline CDR1 is SGHNT and CDR2 is YENEEA. The CDR3 is 17 amino acids. With V trimmed by 1 base and J by 5 bases, 5 bases remained unmatched. The CDR3 loop is CASSLGGLAGPTGELFF. The CDR3 nucleotides are TGTGCCAGCAGCTTAGGTGGACTAGCGGGGCCGACCGGGGAGCTGTTTTTT.

The chain is built from TRBV28 and TRBJ2-7; D perhaps matches TRBD1 (6 bases). V was cut by 6 bases and J by 7 bases, with 13 bases left in between. CDR1 is MDHEN, CDR2 SYDVKM, per germline. The CDR3 length is 12 residues. The DNA for the CDR3 is TGTGCCAGCAGCCCCAGGGGATGGGAGCAGTACTTC. Translating gives CASSPRGWEQYF.